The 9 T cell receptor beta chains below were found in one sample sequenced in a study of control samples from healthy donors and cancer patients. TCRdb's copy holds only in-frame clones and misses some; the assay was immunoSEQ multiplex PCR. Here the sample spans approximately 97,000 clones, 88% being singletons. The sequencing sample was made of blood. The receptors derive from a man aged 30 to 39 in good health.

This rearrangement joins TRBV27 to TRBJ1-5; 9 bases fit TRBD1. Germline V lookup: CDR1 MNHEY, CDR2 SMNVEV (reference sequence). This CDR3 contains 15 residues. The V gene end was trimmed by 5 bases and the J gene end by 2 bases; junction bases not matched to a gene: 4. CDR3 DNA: TGTGCCAGCAGTGTAGGGACAGGGCGCAATCAGCCCCAGCATTTT. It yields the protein CASSVGTGRNQPQHF.

DNA of the CDR3: TGTGCCAGCTCAGACCAGACAGCGAACAATGAGCAGTTCTTC. Translating it yields CASSDQTANNEQFF. The chain combines TRBV18 with TRBJ2-1; D might be TRBD1 (5 bases). Germline assignment: CDR1 KGHSH and CDR2 LQKENI. The CDR3 extends over 14 amino acids. V shed 5 bases and J shed 5 bases, with 13 bases lying between them.

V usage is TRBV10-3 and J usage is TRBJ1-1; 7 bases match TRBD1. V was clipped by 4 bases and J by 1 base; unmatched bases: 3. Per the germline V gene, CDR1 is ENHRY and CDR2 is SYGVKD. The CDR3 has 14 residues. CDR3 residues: CAISVQGGNTEAFF. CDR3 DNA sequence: TGTGCCATCAGTGTTCAGGGGGGGAACACTGAAGCTTTCTTT.

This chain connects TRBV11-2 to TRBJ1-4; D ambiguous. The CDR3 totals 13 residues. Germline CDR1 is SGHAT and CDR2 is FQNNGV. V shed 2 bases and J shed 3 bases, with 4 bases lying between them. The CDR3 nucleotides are TGTGCCAGCAGCTTAAATGCTAATGAAAAACTGTTTTTT. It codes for CASSLNANEKLFF.

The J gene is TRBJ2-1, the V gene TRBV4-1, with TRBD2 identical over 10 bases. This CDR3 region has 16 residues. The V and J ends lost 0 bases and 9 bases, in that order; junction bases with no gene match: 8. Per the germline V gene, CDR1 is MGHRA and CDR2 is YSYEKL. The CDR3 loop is CASSQEGAGGQGEQFF. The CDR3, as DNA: TGCGCCAGCAGCCAAGAAGGAGCGGGAGGGCAGGGTGAGCAGTTCTTC.

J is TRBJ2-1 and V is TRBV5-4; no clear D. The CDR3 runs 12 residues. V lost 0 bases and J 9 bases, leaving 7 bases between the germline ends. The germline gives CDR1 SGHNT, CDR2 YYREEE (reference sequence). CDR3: CASSLVGVEQFF. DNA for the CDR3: TGTGCCAGCAGCTTGGTGGGTGTTGAGCAGTTCTTC.

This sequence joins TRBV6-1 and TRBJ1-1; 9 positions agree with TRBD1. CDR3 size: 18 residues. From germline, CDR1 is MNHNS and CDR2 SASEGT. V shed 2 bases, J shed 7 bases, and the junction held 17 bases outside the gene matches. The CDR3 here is CASSERGQGFVLVFEAFF. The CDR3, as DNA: TGTGCCAGCAGTGAAAGGGGACAGGGCTTTGTTCTAGTGTTTGAAGCTTTCTTT.

The CDR3 protein is CASSIGVNTEAFF. In nucleotides, the CDR3 is TGTGCCAGTAGTATTGGGGTGAACACTGAAGCTTTCTTT. V is TRBV19 and J is TRBJ1-1; the D is unclear. Germline V lookup: CDR1 LNHDA, CDR2 SQIVND (reference sequence). CDR3 length: 13 amino acids. With 3 bases removed from V and 0 bases from J, the gap between germline ends came to 5 bases.

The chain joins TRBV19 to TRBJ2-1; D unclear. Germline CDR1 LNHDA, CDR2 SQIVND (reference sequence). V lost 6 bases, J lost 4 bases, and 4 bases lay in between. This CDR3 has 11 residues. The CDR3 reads CASRMYNEQFF. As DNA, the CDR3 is TGTGCCAGTAGGATGTACAATGAGCAGTTCTTC.